These 28 T cell receptor beta chains originate from one sample sequenced in a study of blood T cell repertoires in COVID-19. Clones were sequenced by immunoSEQ multiplex PCR, and TCRdb holds only the in-frame ones, with some missing. The data contain about 110,000 clones, around 80% of them singletons. The sample consisted of peripheral blood. Receptor source: a man older than 75 with COVID-19, enrolled during active disease.

The genes are TRBV9 and TRBJ1-1; D is unclear. This CDR3 comprises 14 residues. The V and J ends lost 0 bases and 1 base respectively, with 7 bases between them. The germline V gene encodes CDR1 SGDLS and CDR2 YYNGEE. CDR3 nucleotide sequence: TGTGCCAGCAGCGTAGACCCACAGAACACTGAAGCTTTCTTT. It translates to CASSVDPQNTEAFF. Full variable domain (remainder filled in from reference TRBV9 and TRBJ1-1): DSGVTQTPKHLITATGQRVTLRCSPRSGDLSVYWYQQSLDQGLQFLIQYYNGEERAKGNILERFSAQQFPDLHSELNLSSLELGDSALYFCASSVDPQNTEAFFGQGTRLTVV.

This clone was observed many times. The chain uses TRBV9 and TRBJ1-3; no clear D gene. V lost 2 bases to trimming and J lost 4 bases, with 13 bases between them. This CDR3 is built from 15 residues. Germline CDR1 SGDLS, CDR2 YYNGEE. Written as DNA, the CDR3 is TGTGCCAGCAGCGTCGGTGGAGTGACGGGAAACACCATATATTTT. Translated, it gives CASSVGGVTGNTIYF.

V and J are TRBV20-1 and TRBJ2-1; TRBD1 might be the D (5 bases). Germline V gene sequence: CDR1 DFQATT, CDR2 SNEGSKA (reference sequence). CDR3 size: 13 residues. V lost 3 bases, J lost 6 bases, and 12 bases lay in between. The CDR3 protein is CSASQGPRNEQFF. The CDR3 nucleotides are TGCAGTGCTAGTCAGGGCCCTCGCAATGAGCAGTTCTTC.

This clone was found once. The chain couples TRBV2 to TRBJ2-7, with TRBD2 matching 9 bases. The germline CDR1 and CDR2 sequences are SNHLY and FYNNEI. J was trimmed by 6 bases and V by 1 base; bases with no gene match: 7. The CDR3 covers 15 residues. The CDR3 DNA is TGTGCCAGCAGTGAAGTGGCGGGAGGGCCTTTCGAGCAGTACTTC. Translated: CASSEVAGGPFEQYF.

The chain links TRBV15 to TRBJ1-1; perhaps TRBD1 as D (5 bases). The CDR3 has 14 amino acids. Per the germline V gene, CDR1 is LNHNV and CDR2 is YYDKDF (reference sequence). Trimming removed 1 base at V and 8 bases at J, with 14 bases between. The CDR3 region is CATSRVPDSFEAFF. CDR3 DNA sequence: TGTGCCACCAGCAGAGTCCCCGACAGTTTCGAAGCTTTCTTT.

The DNA of the CDR3 is TGTGCCAGCAGTCATCGACAGGAGAGCAATCAGCCCCAGCATTTT. It codes for CASSHRQESNQPQHF. The chain combines TRBV6-6 with TRBJ1-5; tentatively, D is TRBD1 (6 bases). Germline lookup yields CDR1 MNHNY and CDR2 SVGAGI (reference sequence). The CDR3 runs 15 residues. Trimming removed 5 bases from V and 1 base from J, with 12 bases in between.

This chain connects TRBV9 to TRBJ1-6; D is perhaps TRBD1 (6 bases). The germline V gene encodes CDR1 SGDLS and CDR2 YYNGEE. V shed 0 bases and J shed 0 bases, with 10 bases lying between them. The CDR3 contains 17 residues. The CDR3: CASSVAGQSSYNSPLHF. The DNA of the CDR3 is TGTGCCAGCAGCGTAGCCGGACAGAGCTCCTATAATTCACCCCTCCACTTT.

The chain carries TRBV18 and TRBJ1-2; TRBD1 matches at 11 bases. Germline CDR1 KGHSH, CDR2 LQKENI. The CDR3 spans 18 residues. Unmatched junction bases numbered 15, after V lost 8 bases and J lost 1 base. CDR3: CASTRLSGQGGFNYGYTF. CDR3 nucleotide sequence: TGTGCCAGCACTCGCCTATCGGGACAGGGGGGATTTAACTATGGCTACACCTTC.

The chain joins TRBV28 to TRBJ2-7, with TRBD2 identical over 9 bases. V lost 11 bases, J lost 3 bases, and 8 bases stayed unmatched. Germline V lookup: CDR1 MDHEN, CDR2 SYDVKM. The CDR3 is 13 amino acids. CDR3 region: CAVCSGSDYEQYF. The CDR3 coding sequence is TGTGCCGTCTGTAGCGGGAGTGACTACGAGCAGTACTTC.

This sequence joins TRBV4-2 and TRBJ2-1, with 10 nucleotides matching TRBD2. With 3 bases clipped from V and 3 bases from J, the junction kept 2 bases outside the gene matches. Germline-derived CDR1 and CDR2 are LGHNA and YNFKEQ. The CDR3 extends over 15 amino acids. The CDR3 reads CASSHLAGDYNEQFF. DNA of the CDR3: TGTGCCAGCAGCCATCTAGCGGGAGACTACAATGAGCAGTTCTTC.

This clone was detected only a few times. The gene calls are TRBV5-1 and TRBJ1-3, with D unclear. V was shortened by 4 bases and J by 2 bases, with 13 bases between the two germline ends. Looked up from germline, CDR1 is SGHRS and CDR2 is YFSETQ. The CDR3 runs to 15 residues. In nucleotides, the CDR3 is TGCGCCAGCAGCAGCTCCGGTCAGGCTGGAAACACCATATATTTT. Translating it yields CASSSSGQAGNTIYF.

This clone was seen only a few times. The genes are TRBV15 and TRBJ1-3, with a weak D call TRBD1 (5 bases). Germline V gene sequence: CDR1 LNHNV, CDR2 YYDKDF (reference sequence). Trimming pared 0 bases from V and 2 bases from J, leaving 8 bases between. CDR3 length: 15 residues. The CDR3, as DNA: TGTGCCACCAGCAGAGATTCAGGGCCTGGAAACACCATATATTTT. Its translation: CATSRDSGPGNTIYF. Full variable domain (rest looked up from reference TRBV15 and TRBJ1-3): DAMVIQNPRYQVTQFGKPVTLSCSQTLNHNVMYWYQQKSSQAPKLLFHYYDKDFNNEADTPDNFQSRRPNTSFCFLDIRSPGLGDTAMYLCATSRDSGPGNTIYFGEGSWLTVV.

The gene calls are TRBV21-1 and TRBJ1-5; the DNA was not compared with TRBD1, the D call given in the table. TRBV21-1 is tagged as a pseudogene. CDR3 length: 15 residues. CDR3 residues: CASGGTGTEQWPQHF. CDR3 nucleotide sequence: TGTGCCAGCGGGGGGACCGGGACAGAGCAATGGCCCCAGCATTTT.

This chain uses TRBV27 with TRBJ2-1, with D tentatively TRBD2 (6 bases). This CDR3 has 14 amino acids. V gave up 7 bases and J gave up 4 bases, with 14 bases separating them. Germline V lookup: CDR1 MNHEY, CDR2 SMNVEV (reference sequence). The CDR3 loop reads CASKYLGGYNEQFF. DNA of the CDR3: TGTGCCAGCAAATATTTAGGAGGGTACAATGAGCAGTTCTTC.

There are a few counts of this clone. The V and J genes are TRBV19 and TRBJ1-5; D possibly corresponds to TRBD1 (6 bases). The germline V gene encodes CDR1 LNHDA and CDR2 SQIVND (reference sequence). This CDR3 comprises 14 residues. Between the trimmed V and J ends, which lost 4 bases and 5 bases, there was a span of 12 bases. CDR3 amino acids: CASSRDMKYQPQHF. The CDR3 DNA reads TGTGCCAGTAGTAGGGACATGAAGTATCAGCCCCAGCATTTT.

This clone was picked up a small number of times. The chain couples TRBV6-5 to TRBJ2-1; TRBD1 matches at 7 bases. Germline lookup yields CDR1 MNHEY and CDR2 SVGAGI. The CDR3 runs to 12 residues. The junction had 2 bases not matched to a gene; V was cut back by 6 bases and J by 6 bases. CDR3 region: CASSQGVNEQFF. Written as DNA, the CDR3 is TGTGCCAGCAGCCAGGGGGTCAATGAGCAGTTCTTC.

The rearrangement links TRBV7-9 to TRBJ1-1, with D possibly matching TRBD1 (5 bases). V lost 10 bases and J 4 bases, leaving 22 bases between the germline ends. Germline assignment: CDR1 SEHNR and CDR2 FQNEAQ (reference sequence). The CDR3 spans 15 residues. The CDR3 DNA follows: TGTGCCACCCAGCTTAGGGGCCAGATGAGCACTGAAGCTTTCTTT. It translates to CATQLRGQMSTEAFF.

The chain recombines TRBV4-2 with TRBJ1-2; TRBD1 aligns across 7 bases. J lost 7 bases, V lost 4 bases, and 12 bases had no gene match. This CDR3 has 15 residues. Germline lookup yields CDR1 LGHNA and CDR2 YNFKEQ. DNA for the CDR3: TGTGCCAGCAGCCTCCTCATCGAGGGGGCGGGTGGCTACACCTTC. It yields the protein CASSLLIEGAGGYTF.

V gene TRBV19 combines with J gene TRBJ2-1; tentative D call: TRBD1 (6 bases). Trimming left V 5 bases short and J 3 bases short, with 20 bases between. This CDR3 contains 17 residues. Germline-derived CDR1 and CDR2 are LNHDA and SQIVND (reference sequence). CDR3 DNA: TGTGCCAGTAGTCCTCCCTTCGGGGCAGGGGACTACAATGAGCAGTTCTTC. Translated: CASSPPFGAGDYNEQFF. Filled out from reference TRBV19 and TRBJ2-1, the complete variable domain reads DGGITQSPKYLFRKEGQNVTLSCEQNLNHDAMYWYRQDPGQGLRLIYYSQIVNDFQKGDIAEGYSVSREKKESFPLTVTSAQKNPTAFYLCASSPPFGAGDYNEQFFGPGTRLTVL.

This chain joins TRBV28 and TRBJ2-7, with D possibly being TRBD2 (6 bases). The CDR3 covers 14 residues. Germline CDR1 and CDR2: MDHEN and SYDVKM. V was shortened by 2 bases and J by 0 bases, with 8 bases between the two germline ends. CDR3 protein: CASSLHGSSYEQYF. The DNA of the CDR3 is TGTGCCAGCAGTTTACACGGGAGCTCCTACGAGCAGTACTTC.

The V call is TRBV11-2, the J call TRBJ1-2; TRBD1 aligns across 7 bases. This CDR3 contains 14 residues. J lost 10 bases, V lost 4 bases, and 12 bases had no gene match. CDR1 and CDR2 from the germline V gene are SGHAT and FQNNGV. In nucleotides, the CDR3 is TGTGCCAGCAGCTCTGTTACAGGGGTGCCAGACTACACCTTC. It is translated as CASSSVTGVPDYTF.

The chain uses TRBV6-5 and TRBJ2-5, with 9 bases matching TRBD2. Trimming at V came to 6 bases and at J to 5 bases, leaving 10 bases not matched to a gene. CDR3 length: 15 residues. CDR1 and CDR2 from the germline V gene are MNHEY and SVGAGI. The CDR3 DNA sequence: TGTGCCAGCAGCCGGATTAGCGGGAGTAGGGAGACCCAGTACTTC. This encodes CASSRISGSRETQYF.

The CDR3 nucleotides read TGTGCCAGCAGTTACTCCACCAGGGGGCACCACGAGCAGTACTTC. Encoded protein: CASSYSTRGHHEQYF. The rearrangement joins TRBV6-5 to TRBJ2-7; 8 bases match TRBD1. V trimming: 0 bases; J trimming: 5 bases; junction bases outside the gene matches: 6. This CDR3 has 15 residues. The germline V gene has CDR1 MNHEY and CDR2 SVGAGI.

This chain links TRBV27 with TRBJ2-2, with 8 bases identical to TRBD1. Germline V lookup: CDR1 MNHEY, CDR2 SMNVEV (reference sequence). The CDR3 length is 13 residues. The V gene end was trimmed by 5 bases and the J gene end by 4 bases; junction bases not matched to a gene: 0. The CDR3 is CASSTGGTGELFF. The CDR3 DNA sequence: TGTGCCAGCAGTACAGGGGGCACCGGGGAGCTGTTTTTT.

Only a few counts were recorded for this clone. This chain uses TRBV7-2 with TRBJ2-7; 13 bases fit TRBD2. The CDR3 is made up of 17 amino acids. Germline V lookup: CDR1 SGHTA, CDR2 FQGNSA. Trimming removed 0 bases from V and 5 bases from J; junction bases left unmatched: 7. The CDR3 reads CASSLAWTSGSSDEQYF. CDR3 nucleotide sequence: TGTGCCAGCAGCTTAGCATGGACTAGCGGGAGTAGCGACGAGCAGTACTTC.

CDR3 sequence reads: CASSFMWSSYNEQFF. The CDR3 DNA sequence: TGTGCCAGCAGTTTTATGTGGAGCTCCTACAATGAGCAGTTCTTC. The chain employs TRBV27 and TRBJ2-1, with D hard to call. V was trimmed by 3 bases and J by 0 bases, leaving 9 bases between them. Germline CDR1 reads MNHEY; CDR2 reads SMNVEV (reference sequence). The CDR3 covers 15 residues.

The gene calls are TRBV7-9 and TRBJ2-1, with TRBD2 matching over 7 bases. There are 15 residues in the CDR3. The germline gives CDR1 SEHNR, CDR2 FQNEAQ (reference sequence). V lost 5 bases to trimming and J lost 0 bases; unmatched junction nucleotides: 4. CDR3 sequence reads: CASSGTGGSYNEQFF. CDR3 sequence (DNA): TGTGCCAGCAGCGGAACGGGGGGCTCCTACAATGAGCAGTTCTTC. Together with reference TRBV7-9 and TRBJ2-1, the CDR3 gives the full variable domain: DTGVSQNPRHKITKRGQNVTFRCDPISEHNRLYWYRQTLGQGPEFLTYFQNEAQLEKSRLLSDRFSAERPKGSFSTLEIQRTEQGDSAMYLCASSGTGGSYNEQFFGPGTRLTVL.

The chain employs TRBV30 and TRBJ1-2; maybe TRBD1 (6 bases). V dropped 2 bases and J dropped 8 bases, with 15 bases sitting between them. The V gene's germline CDR1 is GTSNPN and CDR2 SVGIG (reference sequence). The CDR3 has 13 residues. CDR3 coding DNA: TGTGCCTGGAGTCCTACAGGGAAGTCAGGCTACACCTTC. Its protein is CAWSPTGKSGYTF.